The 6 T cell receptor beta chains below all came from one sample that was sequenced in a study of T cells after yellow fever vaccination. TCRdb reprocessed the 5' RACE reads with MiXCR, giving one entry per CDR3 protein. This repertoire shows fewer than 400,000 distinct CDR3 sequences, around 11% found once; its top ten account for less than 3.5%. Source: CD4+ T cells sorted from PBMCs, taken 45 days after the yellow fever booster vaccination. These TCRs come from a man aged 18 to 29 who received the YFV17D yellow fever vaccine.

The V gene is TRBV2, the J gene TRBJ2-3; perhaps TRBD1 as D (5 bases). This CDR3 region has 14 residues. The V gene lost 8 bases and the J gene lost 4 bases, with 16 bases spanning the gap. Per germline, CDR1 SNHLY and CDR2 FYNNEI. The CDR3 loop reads CASGSQGRADTQYF. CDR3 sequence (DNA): TGTGCCAGCGGATCCCAGGGAAGGGCAGATACGCAGTATTTT. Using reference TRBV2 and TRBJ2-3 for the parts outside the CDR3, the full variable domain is EPEVTQTPSHQVTQMGQEVILRCVPISNHLYFYWYRQILGQKVEFLVSFYNNEISEKSEIFDDQFSVERPDGSNFTLKIRSTKLEDSAMYFCASGSQGRADTQYFGPGTRLTVL.

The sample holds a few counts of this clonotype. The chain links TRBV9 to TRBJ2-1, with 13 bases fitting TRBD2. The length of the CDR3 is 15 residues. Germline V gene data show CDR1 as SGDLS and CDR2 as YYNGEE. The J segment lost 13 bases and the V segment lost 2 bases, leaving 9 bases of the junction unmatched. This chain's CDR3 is CASSVGTSGGATQFF. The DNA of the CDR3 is TGTGCCAGCAGCGTTGGAACTAGCGGGGGGGCGACTCAGTTCTTC.

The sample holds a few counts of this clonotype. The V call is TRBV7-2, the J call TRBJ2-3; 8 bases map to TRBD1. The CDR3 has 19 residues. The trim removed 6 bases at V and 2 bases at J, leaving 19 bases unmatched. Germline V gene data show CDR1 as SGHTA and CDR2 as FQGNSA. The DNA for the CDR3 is TGTGCCAGCAGACGTGTACCCAGGGGGCGAGGGATGGACACAGATACGCAGTATTTT. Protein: CASRRVPRGRGMDTDTQYF.

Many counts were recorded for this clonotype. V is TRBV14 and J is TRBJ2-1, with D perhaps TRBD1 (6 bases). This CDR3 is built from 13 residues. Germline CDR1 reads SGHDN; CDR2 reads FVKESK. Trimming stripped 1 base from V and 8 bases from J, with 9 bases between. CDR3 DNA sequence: TGTGCCAGCAGCCAAGGGGCAGGGGATGAGCAGTTCTTC. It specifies CASSQGAGDEQFF.

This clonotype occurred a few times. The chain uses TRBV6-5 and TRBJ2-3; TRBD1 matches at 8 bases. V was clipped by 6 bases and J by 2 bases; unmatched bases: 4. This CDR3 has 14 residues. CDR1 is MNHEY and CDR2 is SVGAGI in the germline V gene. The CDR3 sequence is CASRDRGVTDTQYF. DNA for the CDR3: TGTGCCAGCAGAGACAGGGGAGTCACAGATACGCAGTATTTT.

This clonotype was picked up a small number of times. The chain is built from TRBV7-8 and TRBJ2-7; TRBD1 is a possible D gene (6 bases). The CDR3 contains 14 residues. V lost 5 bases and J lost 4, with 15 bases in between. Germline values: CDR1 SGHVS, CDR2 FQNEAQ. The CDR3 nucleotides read TGTGCCAGCAGCAGACAGACTGGACAGTACGAGCAGTACTTC. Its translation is CASSRQTGQYEQYF.